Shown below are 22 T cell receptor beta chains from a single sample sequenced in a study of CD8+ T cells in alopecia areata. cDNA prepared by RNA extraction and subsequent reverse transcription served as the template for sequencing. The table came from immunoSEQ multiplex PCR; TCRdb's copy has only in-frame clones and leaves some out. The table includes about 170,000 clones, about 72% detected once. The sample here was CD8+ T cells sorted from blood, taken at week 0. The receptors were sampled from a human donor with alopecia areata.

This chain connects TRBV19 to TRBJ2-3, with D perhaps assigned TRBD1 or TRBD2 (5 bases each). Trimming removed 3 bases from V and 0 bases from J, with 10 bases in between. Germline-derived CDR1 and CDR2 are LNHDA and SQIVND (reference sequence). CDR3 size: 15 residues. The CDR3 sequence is CASSIVGVSTDTQYF. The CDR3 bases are TGTGCCAGTAGTATCGTGGGGGTTAGCACAGATACGCAGTATTTT.

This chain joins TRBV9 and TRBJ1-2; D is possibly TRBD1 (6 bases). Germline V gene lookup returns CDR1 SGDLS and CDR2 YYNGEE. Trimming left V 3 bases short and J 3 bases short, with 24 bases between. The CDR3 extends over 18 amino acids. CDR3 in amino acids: CASSGYREDSRVYYGYTF. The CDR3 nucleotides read TGTGCCAGCAGCGGTTACAGGGAGGACTCTAGGGTTTACTATGGCTACACCTTC. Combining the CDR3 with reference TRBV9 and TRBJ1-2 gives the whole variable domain DSGVTQTPKHLITATGQRVTLRCSPRSGDLSVYWYQQSLDQGLQFLIQYYNGEERAKGNILERFSAQQFPDLHSELNLSSLELGDSALYFCASSGYREDSRVYYGYTFGSGTRLTVV.

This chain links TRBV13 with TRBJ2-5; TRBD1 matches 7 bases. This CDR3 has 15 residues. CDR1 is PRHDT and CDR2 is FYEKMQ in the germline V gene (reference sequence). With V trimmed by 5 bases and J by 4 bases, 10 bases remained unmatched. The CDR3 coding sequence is TGTGCCAGCAGCCTCCGGGACAGCCCCCGAGAGACCCAGTACTTC. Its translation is CASSLRDSPRETQYF.

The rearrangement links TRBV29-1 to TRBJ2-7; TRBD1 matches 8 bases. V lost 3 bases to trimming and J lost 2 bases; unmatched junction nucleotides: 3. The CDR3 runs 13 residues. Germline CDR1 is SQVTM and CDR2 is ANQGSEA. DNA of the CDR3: TGCAGCGTTGAGATACAGGGGGCCTACGAGCAGTACTTC. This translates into CSVEIQGAYEQYF.

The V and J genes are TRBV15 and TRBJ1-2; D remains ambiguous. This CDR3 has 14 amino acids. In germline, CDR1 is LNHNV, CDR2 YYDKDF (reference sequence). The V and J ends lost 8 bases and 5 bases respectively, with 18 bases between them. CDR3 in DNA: TGTGCCACCTCTTATCTGAAGAATGGGTATGGCTACACCTTC. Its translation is CATSYLKNGYGYTF.

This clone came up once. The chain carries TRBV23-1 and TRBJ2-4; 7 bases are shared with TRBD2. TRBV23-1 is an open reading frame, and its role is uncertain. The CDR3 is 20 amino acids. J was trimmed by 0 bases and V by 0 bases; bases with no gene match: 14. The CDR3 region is CASSQSREGDRLLAKNIQYF. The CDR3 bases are TGCGCCAGCAGTCAATCGAGGGAGGGTGATCGGCTTTTAGCCAAAAACATTCAGTACTTC.

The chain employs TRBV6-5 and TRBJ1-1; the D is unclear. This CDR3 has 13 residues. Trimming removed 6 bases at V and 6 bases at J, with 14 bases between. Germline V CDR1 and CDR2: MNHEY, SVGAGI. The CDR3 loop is CASSTDPDAEAFF. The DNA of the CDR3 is TGTGCCAGCAGCACTGACCCGGATGCTGAAGCTTTCTTT.

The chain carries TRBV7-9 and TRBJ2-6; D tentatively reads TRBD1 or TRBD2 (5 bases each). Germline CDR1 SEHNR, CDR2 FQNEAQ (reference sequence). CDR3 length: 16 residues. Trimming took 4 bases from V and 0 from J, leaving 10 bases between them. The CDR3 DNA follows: TGTGCCAGCAGCTCGAGGGGTGACTCTGGGGCCAACGTCCTGACTTTC. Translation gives CASSSRGDSGANVLTF. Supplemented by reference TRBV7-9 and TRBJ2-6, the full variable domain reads DTGVSQNPRHKITKRGQNVTFRCDPISEHNRLYWYRQTLGQGPEFLTYFQNEAQLEKSRLLSDRFSAERPKGSFSTLEIQRTEQGDSAMYLCASSSRGDSGANVLTFGAGSRLTVL.

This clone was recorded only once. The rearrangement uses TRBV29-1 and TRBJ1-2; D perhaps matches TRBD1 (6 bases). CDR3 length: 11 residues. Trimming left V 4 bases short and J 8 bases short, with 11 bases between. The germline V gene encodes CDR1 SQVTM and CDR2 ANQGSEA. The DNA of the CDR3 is TGCAGCGTTGTACCAGGGGACGGCTACACCTTC. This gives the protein CSVVPGDGYTF.

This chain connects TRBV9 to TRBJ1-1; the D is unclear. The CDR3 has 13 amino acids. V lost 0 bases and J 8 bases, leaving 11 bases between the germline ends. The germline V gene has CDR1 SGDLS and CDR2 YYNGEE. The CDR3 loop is CASSVAVTGEAFF. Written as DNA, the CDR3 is TGTGCCAGCAGCGTAGCGGTTACGGGCGAAGCTTTCTTT.

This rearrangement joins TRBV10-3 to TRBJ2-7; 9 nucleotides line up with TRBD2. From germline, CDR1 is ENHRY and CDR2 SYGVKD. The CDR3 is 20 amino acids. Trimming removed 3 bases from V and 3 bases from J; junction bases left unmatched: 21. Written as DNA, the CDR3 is TGTGCCATCAGTGATGGCAGTGGCGGGGGGGCTAGTGCTTTGGACTACGAGCAGTACTTC. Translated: CAISDGSGGGASALDYEQYF.

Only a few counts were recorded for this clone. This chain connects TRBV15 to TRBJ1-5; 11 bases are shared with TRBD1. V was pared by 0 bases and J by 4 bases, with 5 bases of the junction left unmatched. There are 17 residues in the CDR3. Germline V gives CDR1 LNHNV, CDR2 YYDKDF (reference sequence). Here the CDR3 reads CATSREGTGGMNQPQHF. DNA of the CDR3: TGTGCCACCAGCAGAGAAGGGACAGGGGGGATGAATCAGCCCCAGCATTTT.

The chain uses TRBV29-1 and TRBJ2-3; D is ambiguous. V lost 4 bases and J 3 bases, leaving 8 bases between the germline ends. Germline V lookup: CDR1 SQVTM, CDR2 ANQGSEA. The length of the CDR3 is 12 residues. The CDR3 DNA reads TGCAGCGTTGTCAGAGGAACAGATACGCAGTATTTT. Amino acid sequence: CSVVRGTDTQYF.

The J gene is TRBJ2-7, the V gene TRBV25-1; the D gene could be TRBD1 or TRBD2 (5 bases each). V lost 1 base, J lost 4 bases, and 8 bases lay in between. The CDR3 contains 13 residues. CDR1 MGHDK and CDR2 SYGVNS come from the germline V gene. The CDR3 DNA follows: TGTGCCAGCAGTGAATGGGACCTATACGAGCAGTACTTC. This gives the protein CASSEWDLYEQYF.

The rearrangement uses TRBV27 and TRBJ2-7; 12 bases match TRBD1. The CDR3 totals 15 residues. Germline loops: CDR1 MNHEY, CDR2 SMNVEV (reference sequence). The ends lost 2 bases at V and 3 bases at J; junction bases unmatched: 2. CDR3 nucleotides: TGTGCCAGCAGTTTAGGGACAGGGGGCAACTACGAGCAGTACTTC. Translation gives CASSLGTGGNYEQYF.

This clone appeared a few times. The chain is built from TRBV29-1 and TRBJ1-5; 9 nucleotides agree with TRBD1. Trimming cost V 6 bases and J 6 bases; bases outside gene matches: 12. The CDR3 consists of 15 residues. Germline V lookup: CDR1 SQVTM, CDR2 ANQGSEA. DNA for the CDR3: TGCAGCGTACGGACAGGGGAAGGCGGGGGTCAGCCCCAGCATTTT. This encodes CSVRTGEGGGQPQHF.

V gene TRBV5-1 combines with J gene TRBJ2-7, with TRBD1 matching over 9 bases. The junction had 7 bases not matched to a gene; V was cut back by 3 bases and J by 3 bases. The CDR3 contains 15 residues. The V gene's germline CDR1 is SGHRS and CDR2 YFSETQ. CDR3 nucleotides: TGCGCCAGCAGCTCTCCGGGACAGGGTAACTACGAGCAGTACTTC. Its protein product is CASSSPGQGNYEQYF.

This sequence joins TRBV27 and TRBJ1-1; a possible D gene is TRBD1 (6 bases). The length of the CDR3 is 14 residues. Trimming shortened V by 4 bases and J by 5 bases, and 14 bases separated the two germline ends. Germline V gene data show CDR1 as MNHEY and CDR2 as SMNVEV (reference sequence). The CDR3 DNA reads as TGTGCCAGCAGTTCCCGACAGGTTGGTACTGAAGCTTTCTTT. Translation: CASSSRQVGTEAFF.

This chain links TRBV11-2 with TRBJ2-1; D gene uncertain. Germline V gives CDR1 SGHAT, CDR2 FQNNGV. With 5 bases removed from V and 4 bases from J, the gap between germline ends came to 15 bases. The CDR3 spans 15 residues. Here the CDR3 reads CASSPLDGPYNEQFF. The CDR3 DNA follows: TGTGCCAGCAGCCCCCTGGACGGACCATACAATGAGCAGTTCTTC. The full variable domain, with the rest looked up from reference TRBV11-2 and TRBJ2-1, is EAGVAQSPRYKIIEKRQSVAFWCNPISGHATLYWYQQILGQGPKLLIQFQNNGVVDDSQLPKDRFSAERLKGVDSTLKIQPAKLEDSAVYLCASSPLDGPYNEQFFGPGTRLTVL.

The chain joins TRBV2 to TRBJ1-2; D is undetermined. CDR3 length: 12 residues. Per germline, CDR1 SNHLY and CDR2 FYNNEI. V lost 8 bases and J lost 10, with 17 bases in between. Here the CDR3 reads CASPRASEDYTF. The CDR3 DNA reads TGTGCCAGCCCCCGGGCCTCAGAGGACTACACCTTC.

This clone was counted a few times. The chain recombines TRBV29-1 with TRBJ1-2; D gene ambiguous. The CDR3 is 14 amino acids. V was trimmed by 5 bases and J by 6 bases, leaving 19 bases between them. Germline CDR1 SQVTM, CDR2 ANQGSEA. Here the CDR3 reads CSVLRSGGIDGYTF. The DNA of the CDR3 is TGCAGCGTTCTTCGGTCAGGTGGAATCGATGGCTACACCTTC.

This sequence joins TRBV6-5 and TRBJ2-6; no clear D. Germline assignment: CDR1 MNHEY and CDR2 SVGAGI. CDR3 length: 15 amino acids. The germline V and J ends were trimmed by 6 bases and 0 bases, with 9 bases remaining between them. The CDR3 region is CASSPDISGANVLTF. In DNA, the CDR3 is TGTGCCAGCAGCCCGGATATCTCTGGGGCCAACGTCCTGACTTTC.